Listed here are 7 T cell receptor beta chains from one sample, sequenced in a study of OX40 agonist ivuxolimab in advanced cancers. Assay used: immunoSEQ multiplex PCR; TCRdb lists only in-frame clones, some missing. The sample holds tens of thousands of clones, approximately 83% seen once. Source: CD4+ or CD8+ T cells sorted from blood, taken in a trial of the OX40 agonist ivuxolimab. The receptors stem from an adult with an advanced solid tumor such as melanoma, head and neck, liver or kidney cancer.

V and J are TRBV19 and TRBJ1-1; TRBD1 matches at 8 bases. V lost 6 bases to trimming and J lost 6 bases; unmatched junction nucleotides: 9. This CDR3 has 14 residues. In germline, CDR1 is LNHDA, CDR2 SQIVND (reference sequence). CDR3 region: CASSPTGVDAEAFF. In nucleotides, the CDR3 is TGTGCCAGTAGCCCGACAGGGGTCGATGCTGAAGCTTTCTTT.

This clone came up once. The J gene is TRBJ1-6, the V gene TRBV5-4; no reliable D call. The CDR3 runs to 12 residues. V was cut by 4 bases and J by 5 bases, with 4 bases left in between. CDR1 and CDR2 from the germline V gene are SGHNT and YYREEE (reference sequence). CDR3 loop: CASSRDNSPLHF. The CDR3 DNA is TGTGCCAGCAGCCGGGATAATTCACCCCTCCACTTT.

The rearrangement links TRBV29-1 to TRBJ1-3; D is uncertain. The V gene lost 0 bases and the J gene lost 0 bases, with 9 bases spanning the gap. Germline CDR1 SQVTM, CDR2 ANQGSEA. The CDR3 is 15 amino acids. CDR3 region: CSVEDGGVSGNTIYF. CDR3 DNA: TGCAGCGTTGAAGATGGAGGCGTCTCTGGAAACACCATATATTTT.

The chain is built from TRBV9 and TRBJ1-5; TRBD1 is a possible D gene (6 bases). Germline assignment: CDR1 SGDLS and CDR2 YYNGEE. This CDR3 has 15 residues. Trimming removed 0 bases at V and 7 bases at J, with 14 bases between. CDR3 bases: TGTGCCAGCAGCGTAGGTCGAGAGGGGGACCAGCCCCAGCATTTT. Encoded protein: CASSVGREGDQPQHF.

On this clone itself: The germline gene is not matched at one end of the junction; a read error may be the cause. The chain combines TRBV5-4 with TRBJ2-3; TRBD2 agrees at 8 bases. The CDR3 consists of 13 residues. Germline V CDR1 and CDR2: SGHNT, YYREEE (reference sequence). CDR3 sequence reads: CASSLGSGGPEDF. The CDR3, as DNA: TGTGCCAGCAGCTTGGGGTCGGGAGGGCCGGAGGATTTT.

The chain recombines TRBV4-1 with TRBJ2-3; the D is unclear. The ends were cut back, 1 base at V and 0 bases at J, with 5 bases in the middle. Germline V gives CDR1 MGHRA, CDR2 YSYEKL. The CDR3 spans 14 residues. The DNA of the CDR3 is TGCGCCAGCAGCCAAGCCAGGAGCACAGATACGCAGTATTTT. Its translation is CASSQARSTDTQYF.

The chain recombines TRBV5-1 with TRBJ2-6, with unresolved D. CDR1 and CDR2 (germline): SGHRS, YFSETQ. CDR3 length: 16 residues. Between the trimmed V and J ends, which lost 4 bases and 2 bases, there was a span of 13 bases. The DNA for the CDR3 is TGCGCCAGCAGCCACCTATTAGACGCTGGGGCCAACGTCCTGACTTTC. Translating it yields CASSHLLDAGANVLTF.